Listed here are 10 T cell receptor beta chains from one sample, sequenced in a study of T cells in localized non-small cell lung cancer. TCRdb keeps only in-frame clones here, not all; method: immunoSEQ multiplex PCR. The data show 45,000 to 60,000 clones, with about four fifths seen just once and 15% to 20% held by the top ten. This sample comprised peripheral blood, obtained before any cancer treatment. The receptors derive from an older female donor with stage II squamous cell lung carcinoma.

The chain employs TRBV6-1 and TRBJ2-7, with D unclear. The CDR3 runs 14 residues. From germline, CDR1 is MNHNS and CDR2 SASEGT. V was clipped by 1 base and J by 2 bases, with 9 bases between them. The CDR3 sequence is CASSEGVSPYEQYF. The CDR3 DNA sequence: TGTGCCAGCAGTGAAGGGGTGTCTCCCTACGAGCAGTACTTC.

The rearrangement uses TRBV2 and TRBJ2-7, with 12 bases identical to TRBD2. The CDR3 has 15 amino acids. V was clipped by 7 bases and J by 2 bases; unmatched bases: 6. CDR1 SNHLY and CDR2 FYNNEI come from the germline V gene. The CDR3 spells CASTYRLAGAYEQYF. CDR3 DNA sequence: TGTGCCAGCACCTACCGACTAGCGGGGGCCTACGAGCAGTACTTC.

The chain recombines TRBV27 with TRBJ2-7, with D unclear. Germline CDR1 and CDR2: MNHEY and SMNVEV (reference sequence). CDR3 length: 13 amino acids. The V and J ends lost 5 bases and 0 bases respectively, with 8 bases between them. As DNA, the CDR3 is TGTGCCAGCAGTCGGCAGTCCTCCTACGAGCAGTACTTC. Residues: CASSRQSSYEQYF.

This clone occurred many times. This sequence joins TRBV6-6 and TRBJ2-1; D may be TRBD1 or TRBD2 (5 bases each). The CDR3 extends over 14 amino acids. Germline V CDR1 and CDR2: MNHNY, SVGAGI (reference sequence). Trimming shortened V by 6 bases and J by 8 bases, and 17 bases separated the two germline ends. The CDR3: CASRDGTPGDEQFF. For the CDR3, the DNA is TGTGCCAGCAGGGACGGGACCCCCGGGGATGAGCAGTTCTTC.

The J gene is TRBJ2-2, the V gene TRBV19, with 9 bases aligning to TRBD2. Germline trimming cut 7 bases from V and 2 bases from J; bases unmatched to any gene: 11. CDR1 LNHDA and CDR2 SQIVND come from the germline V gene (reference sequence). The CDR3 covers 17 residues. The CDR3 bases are TGTGCCAGTAAAGGCGGGGGGGCCGTGGCCAACACCGGGGAGCTGTTTTTT. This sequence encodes CASKGGGAVANTGELFF.

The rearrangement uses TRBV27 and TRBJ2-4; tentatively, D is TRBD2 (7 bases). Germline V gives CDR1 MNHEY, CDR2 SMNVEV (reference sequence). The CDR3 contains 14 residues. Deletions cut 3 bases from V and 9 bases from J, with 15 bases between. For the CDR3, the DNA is TGTGCCAGCAGTTTGGTCTTAGGGGGGGGCATTCAGTACTTC. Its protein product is CASSLVLGGGIQYF.

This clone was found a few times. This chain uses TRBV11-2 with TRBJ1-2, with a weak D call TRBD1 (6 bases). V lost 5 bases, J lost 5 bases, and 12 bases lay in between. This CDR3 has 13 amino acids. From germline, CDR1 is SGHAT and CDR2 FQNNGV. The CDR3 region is CASSPQGSYGYTF. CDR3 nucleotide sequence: TGTGCCAGCAGCCCACAGGGCTCGTATGGCTACACCTTC.

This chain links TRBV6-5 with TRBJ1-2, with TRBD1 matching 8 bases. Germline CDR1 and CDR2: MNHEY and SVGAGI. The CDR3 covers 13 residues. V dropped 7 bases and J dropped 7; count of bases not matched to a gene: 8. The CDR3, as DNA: TGTGCCAGCAAATATGGGACAGGATCTGGCTACACCTTC. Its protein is CASKYGTGSGYTF.

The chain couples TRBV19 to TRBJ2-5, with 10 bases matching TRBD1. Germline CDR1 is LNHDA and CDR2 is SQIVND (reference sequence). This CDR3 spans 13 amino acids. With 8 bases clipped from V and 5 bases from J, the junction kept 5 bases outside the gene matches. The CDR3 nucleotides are TGTGCCAGTGGGACAGGGGAACGGGAGACCCAGTACTTC. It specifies CASGTGERETQYF.

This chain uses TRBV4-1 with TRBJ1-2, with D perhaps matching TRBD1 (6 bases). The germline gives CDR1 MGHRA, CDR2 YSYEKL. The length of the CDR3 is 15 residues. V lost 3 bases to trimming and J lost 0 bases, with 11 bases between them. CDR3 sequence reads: CASSHPWTANYGYTF. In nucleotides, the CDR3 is TGCGCCAGCAGCCACCCCTGGACAGCTAACTATGGCTACACCTTC.